This T cell receptor (beta chain) was sequenced for a study of T cell repertoires in cytomegalovirus infection (dated by TCRdb to between 2017 and 2020). About the full investigation: The peptide stimulations were aimed at well-studied HLA-B-restricted epitopes as well as recently identified HLA-C-restricted CMV epitopes, whose presentation resists viral immunomodulation. Donor HLA type was relevant to the analysis, because carriage of CMV infection together with the matching HLA type was indicated by public TCR beta signatures.

Study-wide findings and limitations: The ex vivo response was dominated by HLA-C-restricted CMV-specific TCR beta clonotypes, which also provided the single most frequent clonotype in two of eight donors. Cumulative frequency of public TCR beta family members discriminated carriers of CMV infection plus the relevant HLA type in this cohort and an independent roughly 330-donor cohort.

The treatment or condition label, read with the paper, signifies: in vitro stimulation with specific CMV peptide epitopes to enrich CMV-specific T cells. About this clonotype: No antigen is known for it. Per-base quality was not reported, and no clone a single base away is much larger than it.

CDR1 and CDR2, per the germline V gene, are ENHRY and SYGVKD. The V end loses 7 bases and the J end loses 7 bases, and a stretch of 20 bases separates them. The CDR3 measures 14 amino acids from cysteine to phenylalanine. Only the CDR3 region is kept as DNA, spanning 42 bases read in frame from base 1. TCRdb shows the sequencer as Illumina HiSeq 1500. TCRdb applied fastp at Q25 and MiXCR to the public reads, then kept only in-frame beta chains. Rows with one shared CDR3 protein collapse into an entry with the most common genes and DNA. This sample gives approximately 600,000 distinct CDR3 sequences in total; about 40% of them show up just once. Together, the top ten hold around 48% of the sample.

The receptor was isolated from a human donor in good health (CMV status not recorded). Some clones in this sample may be carry-over from other donors' samples. The sequencing used cultured PBMCs, collected from culture after CMV antigen stimulation. This chain joins TRBV10-3 to TRBJ2-7; possibly the D gene is TRBD1, per 8 matching bases. The CDR3 reads as follows: CAIKPDRGGREQYF. The DNA is TGTGCCATCAAGCCCGACAGGGGAGGGCGGGAGCAGTACTTC.